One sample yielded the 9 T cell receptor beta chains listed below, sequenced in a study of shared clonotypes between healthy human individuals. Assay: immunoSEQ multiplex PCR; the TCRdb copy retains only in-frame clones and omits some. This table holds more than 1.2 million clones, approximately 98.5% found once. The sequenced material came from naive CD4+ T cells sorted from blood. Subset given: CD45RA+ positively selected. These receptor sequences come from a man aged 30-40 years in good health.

DNA of the CDR3: TGTGCCAGCAGACTCCTAGGGGGGAACACCGGGGAGCTGTTTTTT. Protein: CASRLLGGNTGELFF. V usage is TRBV27 and J usage is TRBJ2-2, with D possibly TRBD1 on 6 matching bases. Germline V gene data show CDR1 as MNHEY and CDR2 as SMNVEV (reference sequence). The V gene lost 6 bases and the J gene lost 1 base, with 12 bases spanning the gap. The CDR3 covers 15 residues.

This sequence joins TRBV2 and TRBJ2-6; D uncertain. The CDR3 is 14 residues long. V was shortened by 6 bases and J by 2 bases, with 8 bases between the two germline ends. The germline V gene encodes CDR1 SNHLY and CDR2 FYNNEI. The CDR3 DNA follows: TGTGCCAGCAGGACTTTAACTGGGGCCAACGTCCTGACTTTC. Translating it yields CASRTLTGANVLTF.

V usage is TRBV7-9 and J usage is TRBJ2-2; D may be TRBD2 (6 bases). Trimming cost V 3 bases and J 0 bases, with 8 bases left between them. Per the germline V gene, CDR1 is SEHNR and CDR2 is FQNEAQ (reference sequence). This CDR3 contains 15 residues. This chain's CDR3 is CASSFRGTNTGELFF. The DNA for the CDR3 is TGTGCCAGCAGCTTTCGCGGGACGAACACCGGGGAGCTGTTTTTT.

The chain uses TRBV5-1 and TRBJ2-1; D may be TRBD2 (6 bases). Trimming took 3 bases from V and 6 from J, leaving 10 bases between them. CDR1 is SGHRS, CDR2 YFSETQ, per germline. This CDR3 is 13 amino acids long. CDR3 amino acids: CASSSASANEQFF. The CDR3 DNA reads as TGCGCCAGCAGCTCCGCTAGCGCCAATGAGCAGTTCTTC.

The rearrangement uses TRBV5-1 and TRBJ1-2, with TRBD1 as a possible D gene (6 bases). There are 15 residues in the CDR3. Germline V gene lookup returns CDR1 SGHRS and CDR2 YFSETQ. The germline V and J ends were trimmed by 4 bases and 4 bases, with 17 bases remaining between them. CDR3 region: CASSPETGTFYGYTF. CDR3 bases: TGCGCCAGCAGCCCCGAAACCGGGACATTCTATGGCTACACCTTC.

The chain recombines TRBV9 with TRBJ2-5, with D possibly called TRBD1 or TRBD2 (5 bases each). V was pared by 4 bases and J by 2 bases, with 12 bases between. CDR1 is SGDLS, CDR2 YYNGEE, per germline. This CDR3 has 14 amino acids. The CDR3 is CASSFSGTQETQYF. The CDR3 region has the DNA TGTGCCAGCAGCTTCTCCGGGACGCAAGAGACCCAGTACTTC.

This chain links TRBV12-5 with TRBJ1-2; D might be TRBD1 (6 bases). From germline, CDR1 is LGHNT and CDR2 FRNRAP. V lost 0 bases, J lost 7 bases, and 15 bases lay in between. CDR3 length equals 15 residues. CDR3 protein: CASGLVFGGQGGYTF. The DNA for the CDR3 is TGTGCTAGTGGTTTGGTATTTGGGGGGCAGGGTGGCTACACCTTC.

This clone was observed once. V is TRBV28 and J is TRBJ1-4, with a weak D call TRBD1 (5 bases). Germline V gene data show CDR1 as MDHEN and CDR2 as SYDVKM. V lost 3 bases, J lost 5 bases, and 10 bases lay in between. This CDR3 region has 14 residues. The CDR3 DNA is TGTGCCAGCAGTTTTCGGGGACCCAATGAAAAACTGTTTTTT. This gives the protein CASSFRGPNEKLFF. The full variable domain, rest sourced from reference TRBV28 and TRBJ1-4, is DVKVTQSSRYLVKRTGEKVFLECVQDMDHENMFWYRQDPGLGLRLIYFSYDVKMKEKGDIPEGYSVSREKKERFSLILESASTNQTSMYLCASSFRGPNEKLFFGSGTQLSVL.

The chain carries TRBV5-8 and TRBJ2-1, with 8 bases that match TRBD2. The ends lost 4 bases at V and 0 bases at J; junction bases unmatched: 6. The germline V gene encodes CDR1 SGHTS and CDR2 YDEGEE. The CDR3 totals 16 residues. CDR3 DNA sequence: TGTGCCAGCAGCCTACTGCGGGGGGACTCCTACAATGAGCAGTTCTTC. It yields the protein CASSLLRGDSYNEQFF.